This T cell receptor beta chain was observed in a study of Ad26.COV2.S vaccination and SARS-CoV-2 variants. Study background: Ad26.COV2.S was injected intramuscularly once or twice, 56 days apart.

General study points: From the TCR breadth and depth analyses, total T cell responses may have been underestimated.

Germline-derived CDR1 and CDR2 are SGDLS and YYNGEE. The ends were cut back, 2 bases at V and 4 bases at J, with 9 bases in the middle. The CDR3 loop spans 13 amino acids. With regard to this clone: What it binds is unknown. Additional DNA sequences in this sample encode the identical CDR3.

Described treatment: roughly 18 received Ad26.COV2.S at low or high dose, single or two shots; several received placebo; per-sample allocation not given. Collection of samples fell on day 63 after the first vaccine or placebo injection. The vaccine delivered Wuhan-strain SARS-CoV-2 spike through an Ad26 vector. Measured with immunoSEQ multiplex PCR; TCRdb has only the in-frame clones, and not every one. The repertoire holds approximately 350,000 clones, with 83% as singletons. This material consisted of peripheral blood, taken in a trial of Ad26.COV2.S vaccine versus placebo. The chain employs TRBV9 and TRBJ1-1; D is unresolved. The source of this sequence is a person between 18 and 65 years old who received the Ad26.COV2.S COVID-19 vaccine or a placebo. The CDR3: CASSVGSGTEAFF. CDR3 DNA sequence: TGTGCCAGCAGCGTGGGGAGCGGCACTGAAGCTTTCTTT.